Below, 15 T cell receptor beta chains from the same sample are listed, as sequenced in a study of CD8+ T cells in alopecia areata. Isolated RNA was reverse transcribed into cDNA used as the sequencing template. The method was immunoSEQ multiplex PCR; TCRdb's version includes in-frame clones alone and lacks a portion of them. Here the sample spans approximately 140,000 clones, 87% being singletons. This specimen consisted of CD8+ T cells sorted from blood, obtained at week 0. These receptors all stem from a human donor with alopecia areata.

The rearrangement uses TRBV29-1 and TRBJ1-2, with D perhaps matching TRBD1 (5 bases). CDR3 length equals 13 residues. The germline V and J ends were trimmed by 4 bases and 5 bases, with 14 bases remaining between them. Germline CDR1 SQVTM, CDR2 ANQGSEA. CDR3 nucleotides: TGCAGCGTTGTTGGGGGGGAATTATATGGCTACACCTTC. It codes for CSVVGGELYGYTF.

This chain connects TRBV7-9 to TRBJ2-3; TRBD2 is a possible D gene (5 bases). The CDR3 length is 15 residues. CDR1 and CDR2 (germline): SEHNR, FQNEAQ (reference sequence). V gave up 5 bases and J gave up 0 bases, with 12 bases separating them. CDR3 residues: CASSGLTKSTDTQYF. CDR3 in DNA: TGTGCCAGCAGCGGTTTGACTAAAAGCACAGATACGCAGTATTTT.

This sequence joins TRBV4-1 and TRBJ2-1, with 7 bases fitting TRBD2. The CDR3 sequence is 13 residues long. Germline loops: CDR1 MGHRA, CDR2 YSYEKL. J lost 9 bases, V lost 4 bases, and 6 bases had no gene match. The CDR3 reads CASSPTLASEQFF. CDR3 DNA: TGCGCCAGCAGCCCGACACTAGCGAGTGAGCAGTTCTTC.

This clone was observed a handful of times. The rearrangement links TRBV2 to TRBJ2-7; no definite D call. The CDR3 consists of 12 residues. Germline V gives CDR1 SNHLY, CDR2 FYNNEI. Trimming removed 6 bases at V and 2 bases at J, with 8 bases between. This CDR3 reads CASRGSAYEQYF. The CDR3 coding sequence is TGTGCCAGCAGGGGCAGTGCCTACGAGCAGTACTTC.

The genes are TRBV11-2 and TRBJ2-3; 12 nucleotides align to TRBD2. With V trimmed by 4 bases and J by 4 bases, 9 bases remained unmatched. Germline V lookup: CDR1 SGHAT, CDR2 FQNNGV. The CDR3 has 17 amino acids. CDR3 loop: CASSWAPSGGAADTQYF. The DNA for the CDR3 is TGTGCCAGCAGCTGGGCCCCTAGCGGGGGGGCTGCAGATACGCAGTATTTT.

The chain couples TRBV5-6 to TRBJ2-1, with unresolved D. V was cut by 1 base and J by 11 bases, with 7 bases left in between. CDR3 length: 11 amino acids. The germline V gene encodes CDR1 SGHDT and CDR2 YYEEEE. The CDR3 bases are TGTGCCAGCAGCTTGTCAACTCAGCAGTTCTTC. Amino acid sequence: CASSLSTQQFF.

The rearrangement uses TRBV4-1 and TRBJ2-1; 8 bases are shared with TRBD2. Germline V gene sequence: CDR1 MGHRA, CDR2 YSYEKL. Trimming at V came to 4 bases and at J to 8 bases, leaving 7 bases not matched to a gene. This CDR3 region has 14 residues. CDR3 DNA sequence: TGCGCCAGCAGCCCGGGACTAGGAGCTTATGAGCAGTTCTTC. This encodes CASSPGLGAYEQFF.

J is TRBJ2-7 and V is TRBV6-5, with D possibly matching TRBD2 (5 bases). Looked up from germline, CDR1 is MNHEY and CDR2 is SVGAGI. The CDR3 length is 14 residues. V gave up 4 bases and J gave up 3 bases, with 13 bases separating them. The CDR3 bases are TGTGCCAGCAGTTCAGGACTGAATCTCTACGAGCAGTACTTC. This translates into CASSSGLNLYEQYF.

The chain has TRBV15 and TRBJ1-1, with 7 nucleotides matching TRBD1. Germline V gene sequence: CDR1 LNHNV, CDR2 YYDKDF (reference sequence). J lost 1 base, V lost 1 base, and 0 bases had no gene match. CDR3 length: 14 amino acids. For the CDR3, the DNA is TGTGCCACCAGCAGAGGACAGGGGAACACTGAAGCTTTCTTT. This encodes CATSRGQGNTEAFF.

The chain carries TRBV9 and TRBJ2-1, with D hard to call. Trimming stripped 0 bases from V and 0 bases from J, with 7 bases between. CDR3 length: 15 amino acids. Germline CDR1 SGDLS, CDR2 YYNGEE. The CDR3: CASSVAAGSYNEQFF. CDR3 nucleotides: TGTGCCAGCAGCGTAGCGGCCGGCTCCTACAATGAGCAGTTCTTC. The variable domain in full, completed from reference TRBV9 and TRBJ2-1, reads DSGVTQTPKHLITATGQRVTLRCSPRSGDLSVYWYQQSLDQGLQFLIQYYNGEERAKGNILERFSAQQFPDLHSELNLSSLELGDSALYFCASSVAAGSYNEQFFGPGTRLTVL.

The J gene is TRBJ2-1, the V gene TRBV13; 10 nucleotides agree with TRBD2. Trimming cost V 2 bases and J 3 bases; bases outside gene matches: 1. Germline CDR1 reads PRHDT; CDR2 reads FYEKMQ (reference sequence). This CDR3 contains 15 residues. Written as DNA, the CDR3 is TGTGCCAGCAGCTTAAGGACTAGCGGCTACAATGAGCAGTTCTTC. It is translated as CASSLRTSGYNEQFF.

This chain joins TRBV19 and TRBJ2-1; perhaps TRBD1 as D (7 bases). V lost 6 bases, J lost 1 base, and 13 bases lay in between. Germline V lookup: CDR1 LNHDA, CDR2 SQIVND (reference sequence). The CDR3 covers 15 residues. In DNA, the CDR3 is TGTGCCAGTAGCCACCAGGGGGGATCCTACAATGAGCAGTTCTTC. Its protein product is CASSHQGGSYNEQFF.

This chain joins TRBV19 and TRBJ2-3, with TRBD2 matching over 7 bases. V shed 3 bases and J 5 bases; nucleotides not matched to a gene: 17. The CDR3 extends over 18 amino acids. Germline loops: CDR1 LNHDA, CDR2 SQIVND (reference sequence). In DNA, the CDR3 is TGTGCCAGTAGTATTCGGTGGAATGGGGCGGGAGAGAAAGATACGCAGTATTTT. It encodes CASSIRWNGAGEKDTQYF.

The chain links TRBV9 to TRBJ1-1; the D is unclear. The V gene's germline CDR1 is SGDLS and CDR2 YYNGEE. V shed 1 base and J shed 1 base, with 2 bases lying between them. CDR3 length: 12 amino acids. The CDR3 nucleotides read TGTGCCAGCAGCGTAACGAACACTGAAGCTTTCTTT. It translates to CASSVTNTEAFF.

The count of this clone is one. The rearrangement links TRBV5-4 to TRBJ2-5, with a possible D match to TRBD2 (6 bases). The ends were cut back, 4 bases at V and 2 bases at J, with 6 bases in the middle. Germline V lookup: CDR1 SGHNT, CDR2 YYREEE (reference sequence). The CDR3 consists of 12 residues. The CDR3 nucleotides read TGTGCCAGCAGCGGGGGGCAAGAGACCCAGTACTTC. As protein: CASSGGQETQYF.